The following is a TCR beta chain sequence with its context. Its specificity is not known. The PCR contained 60 Vbeta and 13 Jbeta primers. Sequenced by immunoSEQ multiplex PCR; TCRdb stores in-frame clones only, minus some. The sample carries approximately 190,000 clones, roughly 81% recorded once. This entry belongs to a study of cytomegalovirus exposure and HLA in healthy donors. The V gene lost 1 base and the J gene lost 2 bases, with 8 bases spanning the gap. The CDR3 contains 15 residues. Germline loops: CDR1 SGHDN, CDR2 FVKESK. The study's findings and limits: A later analysis associated 15,000 or so TCR beta sequences with HLA alleles at a 0.05 false discovery rate. Productive rates of about 87% or about 30% were seen for most TCR beta V segments in an earlier analysis. As a later analysis revealed, the rate of TCR association differed by HLA locus, with DRB1 most and HLA-C fewest.

This chain uses TRBV14 with TRBJ2-2; no definite D call. This sequence originates from a woman aged 30 to 39 in good health and CMV-seropositive. Sequencing was done on a sample of PBMCs. The CDR3 region has the DNA TGTGCCAGCAGCCAAGGCTGGCCCAACACCGGGGAGCTGTTTTTT. Its protein product is CASSQGWPNTGELFF.